Shown below are 32 T cell receptor beta chains from a single sample sequenced in a study of blood T cell repertoires in COVID-19. Generated by immunoSEQ multiplex PCR, the TCRdb table keeps only in-frame clones and is missing some. The table records 300,000 to 350,000 clones, more than 70% of them present only once. The sample taken for sequencing was peripheral blood. The receptors derive from a man under 40 with active or convalescent COVID-19.

The chain combines TRBV18 with TRBJ1-5, with 12 positions matching TRBD1. Trimming cost V 4 bases and J 2 bases; bases outside gene matches: 9. This CDR3 is 18 amino acids long. Per germline, CDR1 KGHSH and CDR2 LQKENI. The CDR3 loop is CASSLTSGQGAGNQPQHF. DNA of the CDR3: TGTGCCAGCTCACTCACCTCGGGACAGGGGGCCGGCAATCAGCCCCAGCATTTT.

The CDR3 coding sequence is TGCAGCGTTTCCATAGCTGGCAACACTGAAGCTTTCTTT. Amino acids: CSVSIAGNTEAFF. The chain couples TRBV29-1 to TRBJ1-1; no definite D call. The V end was cut by 5 bases, the J end by 2 bases, with 12 bases between. The CDR3 loop spans 13 amino acids. Per germline, CDR1 SQVTM and CDR2 ANQGSEA.

The genes are TRBV19 and TRBJ2-7; tentatively, D is TRBD1 (5 bases). Looked up from germline, CDR1 is LNHDA and CDR2 is SQIVND (reference sequence). The CDR3 has 15 amino acids. V lost 2 bases, J lost 3 bases, and 14 bases lay in between. The chain's CDR3 is CASSIQATENYEQYF. The CDR3, as DNA: TGTGCCAGTAGTATACAAGCGACAGAAAACTACGAGCAGTACTTC.

The count of this clone is one. CDR3 coding DNA: TGTGCCAGCAGCCAAACACTAGCGGGCCAATACTACGAGCAGTACTTC. Amino acids: CASSQTLAGQYYEQYF. The genes are TRBV4-2 and TRBJ2-7; 9 positions match TRBD2. V lost 2 bases to trimming and J lost 3 bases; unmatched junction nucleotides: 8. The length of the CDR3 is 16 residues. The V gene's germline CDR1 is LGHNA and CDR2 YNFKEQ.

This clone showed up many times. The chain carries TRBV3-1 (or the pseudogene TRBV3-2) and TRBJ1-2; a possible D gene is TRBD1 (5 bases). Trimming left V 5 bases short and J 10 bases short, with 17 bases between. The CDR3 spans 13 residues. The V gene's germline CDR1 is LGHDT and CDR2 YNNKEL (reference sequence). Written as DNA, the CDR3 is TGTGCCAGCAGCTCTAGTGGGGGGGTCGACTACACCTTC. Residues: CASSSSGGVDYTF.

This sequence joins TRBV4-2 and TRBJ1-1; 9 nucleotides agree with TRBD1. The germline V gene encodes CDR1 LGHNA and CDR2 YNFKEQ. The CDR3 is 15 residues long. Germline trimming cut 0 bases from V and 5 bases from J; bases unmatched to any gene: 4. The CDR3 sequence: CASSQETGGRTEAFF. CDR3 nucleotide sequence: TGTGCCAGCAGCCAAGAAACAGGGGGCAGAACTGAAGCTTTCTTT.

The count of this clone is one. The chain couples TRBV5-1 to TRBJ1-3, with D maybe TRBD1 (5 bases). This CDR3 is built from 16 residues. Germline V lookup: CDR1 SGHRS, CDR2 YFSETQ. V dropped 2 bases and J dropped 2 bases, with 14 bases sitting between them. The CDR3 region is CASSFTGGSPGNTIYF. CDR3 nucleotide sequence: TGCGCCAGCAGCTTTACGGGGGGTTCGCCTGGAAACACCATATATTTT. Combining the CDR3 with reference TRBV5-1 and TRBJ1-3 gives the whole variable domain KAGVTQTPRYLIKTRGQQVTLSCSPISGHRSVSWYQQTPGQGLQFLFEYFSETQRNKGNFPGRFSGRQFSNSRSEMNVSTLELGDSALYLCASSFTGGSPGNTIYFGEGSWLTVV.

The chain joins TRBV6-2 or TRBV6-3 to TRBJ2-1, with 8 bases matching TRBD1. Trimming took 4 bases from V and 0 from J; bases not matched to a gene: 5. The germline CDR1 and CDR2 sequences are MNHEY and SVGEGT. The CDR3 spans 16 residues. The CDR3 DNA reads as TGTGCCAGCAGTTCCCGAGGGACAGGCTCCTACAATGAGCAGTTCTTC. Translated: CASSSRGTGSYNEQFF.

This chain links TRBV5-4 with TRBJ2-7; D gene uncertain. Germline V lookup: CDR1 SGHNT, CDR2 YYREEE (reference sequence). V was pared by 1 base and J by 7 bases, with 9 bases between. The CDR3 has 12 amino acids. The CDR3 here is CASSLIPGEQYF. The CDR3 DNA follows: TGTGCCAGCAGCTTGATTCCCGGGGAGCAGTACTTC.

J is TRBJ1-6 and V is TRBV6-5; D perhaps matches TRBD1 (6 bases). Germline CDR1 and CDR2: MNHEY and SVGAGI. Trimming took off 2 bases at V and 10 bases at J, with 18 bases between the two ends. The CDR3 runs 16 residues. DNA for the CDR3: TGTGCCAGCAGTTACCTGGGTGGGGGGGCACGGTCACCCCTCCACTTT. Protein: CASSYLGGGARSPLHF.

J is TRBJ1-2 and V is TRBV18; D unclear. CDR3 length: 13 amino acids. V was cut by 2 bases and J by 1 base, with 5 bases left in between. Germline V gene sequence: CDR1 KGHSH, CDR2 LQKENI. In nucleotides, the CDR3 is TGTGCCAGCTCACCAGGGCATAACTATGGCTACACCTTC. This encodes CASSPGHNYGYTF. The full variable domain, its missing parts supplied by reference TRBV18 and TRBJ1-2, is NAGVMQNPRHLVRRRGQEARLRCSPMKGHSHVYWYRQLPEEGLKFMVYLQKENIIDESGMPKERFSAEFPKEGPSILRIQQVVRGDSAAYFCASSPGHNYGYTFGSGTRLTVV.

This chain connects TRBV10-3 to TRBJ2-2; 14 bases align to TRBD2. Germline values: CDR1 ENHRY, CDR2 SYGVKD. V was clipped by 6 bases and J by 5 bases; unmatched bases: 8. The CDR3 consists of 17 residues. Here the CDR3 DNA reads TGTGCCATCAGCCATGGACTAGCGGGAGGTCGAACCGGGGAGCTGTTTTTT. Protein sequence: CAISHGLAGGRTGELFF.

The count of this clone is one. The chain links TRBV27 to TRBJ2-1, with 10 positions matching TRBD1. Trimming at V came to 6 bases and at J to 9 bases, leaving 11 bases not matched to a gene. The CDR3 length is 15 residues. Per the germline V gene, CDR1 is MNHEY and CDR2 is SMNVEV (reference sequence). The CDR3 DNA reads TGTGCCAGCAGACTATCCCCGACAGGGGGCGCTGAGCAGTTCTTC. This codes for CASRLSPTGGAEQFF.

V is TRBV6-4 and J is TRBJ1-2; TRBD1 aligns across 7 bases. V gave up 0 bases and J gave up 7 bases; unmatched junction bases: 11. Germline V gene data show CDR1 as MRHNA and CDR2 as SNTAGT. This CDR3 contains 16 residues. As DNA, the CDR3 is TGTGCCAGCAGTGACTCTTACCGCGACAGGGTAGGTGGCTACACCTTC. The encoded protein is CASSDSYRDRVGGYTF.

This chain joins TRBV4-1 and TRBJ2-1; unclear D gene. CDR3 length: 13 residues. The ends were cut back, 1 base at V and 7 bases at J, with 8 bases in the middle. CDR1 is MGHRA and CDR2 is YSYEKL in the germline V gene. The CDR3 spells CASSQVLVNEQFF. CDR3 nucleotides: TGCGCCAGCAGCCAAGTACTGGTGAATGAGCAGTTCTTC.

The gene calls are TRBV4-1 and TRBJ2-5, with unresolved D. CDR1 and CDR2 from the germline V gene are MGHRA and YSYEKL. The V end lost 1 base, the J end lost 13 bases, and 13 bases lay between the germline ends. This CDR3 has 12 residues. This CDR3 reads CASSQGIGPLYF. DNA for the CDR3: TGCGCCAGCAGCCAAGGTATTGGGCCGCTGTACTTC.

The chain carries TRBV10-3 and TRBJ1-1; 8 bases are shared with TRBD1. CDR1 and CDR2 (germline): ENHRY, SYGVKD. V lost 6 bases and J lost 6; bases outside the gene matches: 9. CDR3 length equals 14 residues. The CDR3 region has the DNA TGTGCCATCAGGCCGGGACAGGAAGGTGCTGAAGCTTTCTTT. Protein product: CAIRPGQEGAEAFF.

This sequence joins TRBV4-1 and TRBJ2-5; 7 bases line up with TRBD1. The J segment lost 5 bases and the V segment lost 0 bases, leaving 9 bases of the junction unmatched. This CDR3 has 16 residues. CDR1 and CDR2 from the germline V gene are MGHRA and YSYEKL. CDR3 sequence reads: CASSQDPQGDWETQYF. In DNA, the CDR3 is TGCGCCAGCAGCCAAGATCCCCAGGGGGATTGGGAGACCCAGTACTTC.

The chain recombines TRBV5-5 with TRBJ2-4, with 7 bases lining up with TRBD2. V dropped 4 bases and J dropped 2; count of bases not matched to a gene: 12. This CDR3 is 17 amino acids long. The germline CDR1 and CDR2 sequences are SGHKS and YYEKEE (reference sequence). The CDR3 protein is CASSPGLPGETKNIQYF. The CDR3 DNA is TGTGCCAGCAGCCCGGGACTACCCGGCGAGACCAAAAACATTCAGTACTTC.

The genes are TRBV3-1 (or the pseudogene TRBV3-2) and TRBJ2-1; TRBD2 aligns across 10 bases. The CDR3 length is 15 residues. Per germline, CDR1 LGHDT and CDR2 YNNKEL (reference sequence). Trimming removed 4 bases from V and 7 bases from J; junction bases left unmatched: 7. CDR3 loop: CASSPGTSVFNEQFF. The CDR3 DNA is TGTGCCAGCAGCCCCGGGACTAGCGTCTTTAATGAGCAGTTCTTC.

This clone has only a few counts. This sequence joins TRBV12-5 and TRBJ1-5; no clear D. V lost 1 base and J 3 bases, leaving 16 bases between the germline ends. Germline CDR1 and CDR2: LGHNT and FRNRAP. There are 17 residues in the CDR3. DNA of the CDR3: TGTGCTAGTGGTTTGGGACCCTTCGGAGGGCTCAATCAGCCCCAGCATTTT. It specifies CASGLGPFGGLNQPQHF.

This clone was seen more than once but under ten times. V gene TRBV6-1 combines with J gene TRBJ2-7; TRBD2 might be the D (5 bases). The CDR3 covers 14 residues. Germline V CDR1 and CDR2: MNHNS, SASEGT. V was pared by 0 bases and J by 5 bases, with 11 bases between. CDR3 DNA: TGTGCCAGCAGTGAAGCGAGGGCAGTTCACGAGCAGTACTTC. Amino acids: CASSEARAVHEQYF.

The chain's CDR3 is CAWRSPFNYGYTF. The CDR3 coding sequence is TGTGCCTGGAGGTCCCCCTTTAACTATGGCTACACCTTC. The chain uses TRBV30 and TRBJ1-2, with no clear D. The CDR3 loop spans 13 amino acids. The germline gives CDR1 GTSNPN, CDR2 SVGIG (reference sequence). V lost 3 bases and J 1 base, leaving 9 bases between the germline ends. The variable domain in full, completed from reference TRBV30 and TRBJ1-2, reads SQTIHQWPATLVQPVGSPLSLECTVEGTSNPNLYWYRQAAGRGLQLLFYSVGIGQISSEVPQNLSASRPQDRQFILSSKKLLLSDSGFYLCAWRSPFNYGYTFGSGTRLTVV.

The chain carries TRBV24-1 and TRBJ2-1; 9 bases are shared with TRBD2. The CDR3 has 14 amino acids. Losses at the gene ends were 7 bases for V and 7 bases for J; bases not matched to a gene: 7. CDR1 is KGHDR, CDR2 SFDVKD, per germline. The CDR3 is CATRASGKNNEQFF. In DNA, the CDR3 is TGTGCCACCAGGGCTAGCGGGAAAAATAATGAGCAGTTCTTC.

The V gene is TRBV5-6, the J gene TRBJ2-1, with D perhaps TRBD1 (5 bases). Germline V CDR1 and CDR2: SGHDT, YYEEEE. V lost 3 bases to trimming and J lost 0 bases, with 16 bases between them. The CDR3 extends over 17 amino acids. CDR3 residues: CASSSPGLASSYNEQFF. The CDR3 coding sequence is TGTGCCAGCAGCTCCCCAGGGCTGGCGAGCTCCTACAATGAGCAGTTCTTC.

This rearrangement joins TRBV7-8 to TRBJ1-4; 7 nucleotides line up with TRBD1. With V trimmed by 5 bases and J by 8 bases, 14 bases remained unmatched. Germline CDR1 is SGHVS and CDR2 is FQNEAQ. The CDR3 has 16 amino acids. The CDR3 loop reads CASSAGGQGPGEKLFF. The DNA for the CDR3 is TGTGCCAGCAGCGCAGGGGGGCAGGGGCCGGGCGAAAAACTGTTTTTT.

This chain joins TRBV7-2 and TRBJ2-7; 8 nucleotides match TRBD2. In germline, CDR1 is SGHTA, CDR2 FQGNSA. The CDR3 spans 15 residues. Trimming cost V 4 bases and J 1 base; bases outside gene matches: 6. CDR3 amino acids: CASSSRRGGSYEQYF. The CDR3, as DNA: TGTGCCAGCAGCTCGCGGCGCGGGGGGTCCTACGAGCAGTACTTC.

This chain joins TRBV28 and TRBJ2-1; TRBD2 agrees at 12 bases. CDR1 and CDR2 from the germline V gene are MDHEN and SYDVKM. This CDR3 comprises 15 residues. Trimming at V came to 6 bases and at J to 5 bases, leaving 5 bases not matched to a gene. CDR3 in DNA: TGTGCCAGCAGCCGTCTAGCGGGAGGGGACAATGAGCAGTTCTTC. This gives the protein CASSRLAGGDNEQFF.

This rearrangement joins TRBV19 to TRBJ2-5, with TRBD2 matching 9 bases. The CDR3 runs to 14 residues. Trimming removed 5 bases from V and 5 bases from J; junction bases left unmatched: 6. CDR1 and CDR2 from the germline V gene are LNHDA and SQIVND (reference sequence). CDR3 sequence: CASSRSGRWETQYF. The CDR3 DNA reads TGTGCCAGTAGTCGAAGCGGGAGGTGGGAGACCCAGTACTTC. Together with reference TRBV19 and TRBJ2-5, the CDR3 gives the full variable domain: DGGITQSPKYLFRKEGQNVTLSCEQNLNHDAMYWYRQDPGQGLRLIYYSQIVNDFQKGDIAEGYSVSREKKESFPLTVTSAQKNPTAFYLCASSRSGRWETQYFGPGTRLLVL.

The gene calls are TRBV7-2 and TRBJ1-2, with 8 bases identical to TRBD1. Germline lookup yields CDR1 SGHTA and CDR2 FQGNSA. The ends lost 4 bases at V and 8 bases at J; junction bases unmatched: 12. CDR3 length: 15 amino acids. The CDR3 spells CASSSHGTGRGGYTF. The CDR3 nucleotides are TGTGCCAGCAGCTCCCATGGGACAGGCCGGGGAGGCTACACCTTC.

In DNA form, the CDR3 reads TGTGCCAGTACCCGAGGGCAGGGGGTAGGTGAAGCTTTCTTT. Its protein product is CASTRGQGVGEAFF. The chain couples TRBV19 to TRBJ1-1; 7 bases are a match to TRBD1. V lost 7 bases to trimming and J lost 7 bases; unmatched junction nucleotides: 12. CDR1 and CDR2 from the germline V gene are LNHDA and SQIVND (reference sequence). This CDR3 region has 14 residues.

The rearrangement uses TRBV19 and TRBJ1-5; D is uncertain. V was cut by 5 bases and J by 3 bases, with 8 bases left in between. The CDR3 contains 13 residues. Per germline, CDR1 LNHDA and CDR2 SQIVND (reference sequence). CDR3 residues: CASSRQVNQPQHF. CDR3 DNA sequence: TGTGCCAGTAGTCGTCAGGTCAATCAGCCCCAGCATTTT.